Sequencing of this TCR beta chain was carried out in a study of blood T cell repertoires in COVID-19. Across the study: Sample material is recorded as cDNA or gDNA derived from T cells, B-cell-depleted T cells, or PBMCs.

This clone has a single count. The age range of participants was 18 to 89 years, with residence in more than 20 US areas. Grouping used clinical history reported by participants in a survey and questionnaire. Method: immunoSEQ multiplex PCR; TCRdb's copy keeps in-frame clones and lacks some. The sample yields more than 400,000 clones, around 90% seen once. This CDR3 is 15 amino acids long. Germline CDR1 and CDR2: MNHEY and SVGAGI. V shed 7 bases, J shed 4 bases, and the junction held 7 bases outside the gene matches. The sample taken for sequencing was PBMCs or T cells enriched from blood (not recorded which). The J gene is TRBJ1-6, the V gene TRBV6-5, with 7 bases lining up with TRBD1. The sequence came from a man aged 18 to 30 who had recovered from COVID-19. The CDR3 region is CASKRDSFYNSPLHF. The CDR3 DNA reads TGTGCCAGCAAAAGGGACAGCTTTTATAATTCACCCCTCCACTTT.